This TCR beta chain was captured in a study of T-cell reconstitution after alpha-beta-depleted transplantation in children. As it was prepared, the TCRbeta library received unique molecular identifiers. TCRdb ran MiXCR on the PCR reads and lists one entry per CDR3 protein. The sample holds about 540,000 distinct CDR3 sequences, about 16% seen once. Per germline, CDR1 LNHDA and CDR2 SQIVND (reference sequence). V was clipped by 4 bases and J by 4 bases; unmatched bases: 6. The CDR3 extends over 15 amino acids. The table lists this clonotype with a count of one. Sample: PBMCs from the stem cell graft donor, taken from the stem cell graft. This clonotype originated in a human donor who donated a stem cell graft to a child with acute lymphoblastic leukemia. The chain joins TRBV19 to TRBJ2-7; 11 bases are a match to TRBD1. The CDR3 here is CASSTGTGGRYEQYF. CDR3 nucleotide sequence: TGTGCCAGTAGTACCGGGACAGGGGGGCGATACGAGCAGTACTTC.